The 30 T cell receptor beta chains below come from one sample, sequenced in a study of shared clonotypes between healthy human individuals. Generated by immunoSEQ multiplex PCR, the TCRdb table keeps only in-frame clones and is missing some. This sample carries over a million clones, 75% to 80% of them seen once, and the ten largest clones take around 0.6%. Input material: memory CD4+ T cells from PBMCs. Subset meaning: CD45RA-negative fraction. The origin of the receptors is a young man in good health. Some clones in this sample may be carry-over from other donors' samples.

The chain is built from TRBV6-6 and TRBJ1-2, with D maybe TRBD1 (5 bases). Between the trimmed V and J ends, which lost 7 bases and 4 bases, there was a span of 16 bases. The CDR3 has 14 residues. Germline assignment: CDR1 MNHNY and CDR2 SVGAGI (reference sequence). DNA of the CDR3: TGTGCCAGCACCCAACAGGTGACAAGCTATGGCTACACCTTC. This gives the protein CASTQQVTSYGYTF.

The chain carries TRBV5-1 and TRBJ2-7; 9 bases map to TRBD1. CDR1 and CDR2 from the germline V gene are SGHRS and YFSETQ. The CDR3 is made up of 15 amino acids. V dropped 2 bases and J dropped 1; count of bases not matched to a gene: 4. The CDR3 loop is CASSFGQGISYEQYF. CDR3 DNA sequence: TGCGCCAGCAGCTTCGGACAGGGGATATCCTACGAGCAGTACTTC.

This clone was counted once. The rearrangement joins TRBV6-6 to TRBJ2-1, with 7 bases matching TRBD1. CDR1 and CDR2 (germline): MNHNY, SVGAGI (reference sequence). This CDR3 spans 12 amino acids. The J segment lost 7 bases and the V segment lost 6 bases, leaving 3 bases of the junction unmatched. The CDR3 coding sequence is TGTGCCAGCAGCAGACAGGGAAATGAGCAGTTCTTC. Protein sequence: CASSRQGNEQFF.

The rearrangement links TRBV28 to TRBJ2-1, with 12 bases lining up with TRBD2. CDR3 length: 13 amino acids. V shed 10 bases, J shed 6 bases, and the junction held 4 bases outside the gene matches. Per germline, CDR1 MDHEN and CDR2 SYDVKM. CDR3 nucleotide sequence: TGTGCCACCCTAGCGGGAGGGTTCAATGAGCAGTTCTTC. Encoded protein: CATLAGGFNEQFF.

The CDR3 bases are TGTGCTAGTGGTTTGAACAGAACTAACGTCGTACGCTCTGGAAACACCATATATTTT. The encoded protein is CASGLNRTNVVRSGNTIYF. The J gene is TRBJ1-3, the V gene TRBV12-5; D call uncertain. The CDR3 covers 19 residues. CDR1 is LGHNT, CDR2 FRNRAP, per germline. V dropped 2 bases and J dropped 0 bases, with 20 bases sitting between them.

This rearrangement joins TRBV29-1 to TRBJ2-3, with a weak D call TRBD1 (6 bases). Trimming left V 6 bases short and J 3 bases short, with 16 bases between. The CDR3 contains 14 residues. Germline V gene sequence: CDR1 SQVTM, CDR2 ANQGSEA. The CDR3 DNA reads TGCAGCGTCTTCAAGCAGGGGACAACAGATACGCAGTATTTT. Its protein is CSVFKQGTTDTQYF.

The genes are TRBV7-2 and TRBJ2-7, with 9 bases that match TRBD1. This CDR3 comprises 13 residues. Trimming at V came to 5 bases and at J to 7 bases, leaving 6 bases not matched to a gene. The V gene's germline CDR1 is SGHTA and CDR2 FQGNSA. The CDR3 is CASSPGQGREQYF. The CDR3 nucleotides are TGTGCCAGCAGCCCCGGACAGGGGCGAGAGCAGTACTTC. Full variable domain (outside the CDR3, taken from reference TRBV7-2 and TRBJ2-7): GAGVSQSPSNKVTEKGKDVELRCDPISGHTALYWYRQSLGQGLEFLIYFQGNSAPDKSGLPSDRFSAERTGGSVSTLTIQRTQQEDSAVYLCASSPGQGREQYFGPGTRLTVT.

The chain employs TRBV7-9 and TRBJ2-1; D unresolved. With 5 bases removed from V and 3 bases from J, the gap between germline ends came to 20 bases. CDR3 length equals 17 residues. Germline assignment: CDR1 SEHNR and CDR2 FQNEAQ (reference sequence). CDR3 coding DNA: TGTGCCAGCAGCGAACAGATGGCCGCCCTTATCTACAATGAGCAGTTCTTC. This sequence encodes CASSEQMAALIYNEQFF.

This clone was seen repeatedly, ten times or more. The chain uses TRBV28 and TRBJ2-7, with TRBD2 as a possible D gene (7 bases). Per germline, CDR1 MDHEN and CDR2 SYDVKM. This CDR3 contains 16 residues. With 5 bases removed from V and 0 bases from J, the gap between germline ends came to 17 bases. In DNA form, the CDR3 reads TGTGCCAGCAGTGACCTGGGGGGGCCTAGCTCCTACGAGCAGTACTTC. Its protein product is CASSDLGGPSSYEQYF.

The chain links TRBV28 to TRBJ1-1; possible D gene TRBD1, 6 bases. The CDR3 has 12 amino acids. Trimming stripped 6 bases from V and 4 bases from J, with 9 bases between. The V gene's germline CDR1 is MDHEN and CDR2 SYDVKM. CDR3 residues: CASRGGVTEAFF. The CDR3 nucleotides read TGTGCCAGCAGAGGGGGAGTCACTGAAGCTTTCTTT.

This clone was seen a few times. The V call is TRBV19, the J call TRBJ2-1; 9 bases agree with TRBD2. Germline assignment: CDR1 LNHDA and CDR2 SQIVND (reference sequence). V lost 2 bases and J lost 0; bases outside the gene matches: 2. The CDR3 spans 16 residues. The CDR3 reads CASSINSGSSYNEQFF. The CDR3 coding sequence is TGTGCCAGTAGTATAAATAGCGGGAGCTCCTACAATGAGCAGTTCTTC.

This chain joins TRBV12-5 and TRBJ2-3; D may be TRBD2 (7 bases). V was clipped by 3 bases and J by 2 bases, with 15 bases between them. Germline CDR1 LGHNT, CDR2 FRNRAP. The CDR3 is 16 residues long. The CDR3 coding sequence is TGTGCTAGTGGTTTACCCCGGGGGGCTCACACAGATACGCAGTATTTT. It specifies CASGLPRGAHTDTQYF.

The rearrangement joins TRBV7-7 to TRBJ2-5, with D unresolved. CDR3 length: 13 residues. V was trimmed by 5 bases and J by 2 bases, leaving 9 bases between them. Germline loops: CDR1 SSHAT, CDR2 FNYEAQ (reference sequence). CDR3 amino acids: CASSRAPQETQYF. The DNA for the CDR3 is TGTGCCAGCAGCCGGGCCCCACAAGAGACCCAGTACTTC.

Turning to this clone: A much larger clone lies one base from this, so it may be a read error. The CDR3, as DNA: TGTGCCTGGACCCCCCCCGACAAAAATAATTCACCCCTCCACTTT. Amino acid sequence: CAWTPPDKNNSPLHF. The V gene is TRBV30, the J gene TRBJ1-6; D is undetermined. CDR3 length: 15 amino acids. Between the trimmed V and J ends, which lost 4 bases and 5 bases, there was a span of 15 bases. Germline CDR1 and CDR2: GTSNPN and SVGIG (reference sequence).

The chain joins TRBV11-2 to TRBJ1-1, with 7 bases identical to TRBD1. Trimming took 5 bases from V and 7 from J; bases not matched to a gene: 7. The CDR3 sequence is 13 residues long. In germline, CDR1 is SGHAT, CDR2 FQNNGV. The CDR3 loop is CASSPTTGLEAFF. For the CDR3, the DNA is TGTGCCAGCAGCCCAACGACAGGGCTTGAAGCTTTCTTT.

The chain uses TRBV29-1 and TRBJ1-1; tentative D call: TRBD1 (5 bases). The CDR3 extends over 13 amino acids. Per germline, CDR1 SQVTM and CDR2 ANQGSEA. Trimming removed 7 bases at V and 0 bases at J, with 12 bases between. The CDR3 sequence is CSGRQFMNTEAFF. The DNA of the CDR3 is TGCAGCGGACGACAGTTCATGAACACTGAAGCTTTCTTT.

The V and J genes are TRBV19 and TRBJ2-5, with 9 bases that match TRBD2. V gave up 4 bases and J gave up 2 bases; unmatched junction bases: 5. From germline, CDR1 is LNHDA and CDR2 SQIVND (reference sequence). The CDR3 spans 15 residues. CDR3 DNA sequence: TGTGCCAGTAGTACTGGGACTAGCTTACAAGAGACCCAGTACTTC. This gives the protein CASSTGTSLQETQYF.

V gene TRBV2 combines with J gene TRBJ1-5, with TRBD1 identical over 7 bases. This CDR3 region has 15 residues. Germline V gene data show CDR1 as SNHLY and CDR2 as FYNNEI. V shed 2 bases and J 4 bases; nucleotides not matched to a gene: 5. The CDR3 coding sequence is TGTGCCAGCAGTGAACGGGACAGTCGTAATCAGCCCCAGCATTTT. This gives the protein CASSERDSRNQPQHF.

This clone came up once. The V call is TRBV11-2, the J call TRBJ2-7, with 10 bases matching TRBD2. Trimming cost V 4 bases and J 1 base; bases outside gene matches: 4. Germline V CDR1 and CDR2: SGHAT, FQNNGV. This CDR3 is built from 15 residues. The CDR3 protein is CASSSTSGASYEQYF. DNA of the CDR3: TGTGCCAGCAGCTCTACTAGCGGGGCGTCCTACGAGCAGTACTTC.

With regard to this clone: The sample carries other DNA sequences with the same CDR3. The V call is TRBV5-4, the J call TRBJ1-3; D gene ambiguous. Germline CDR1 and CDR2: SGHNT and YYREEE (reference sequence). V lost 0 bases, J lost 0 bases, and 7 bases lay in between. The CDR3 is 15 residues long. CDR3 loop: CASSLDSLSGNTIYF. The CDR3 DNA reads TGTGCCAGCAGCTTGGACAGTCTCTCTGGAAACACCATATATTTT.

This chain connects TRBV7-3 to TRBJ2-3; D remains ambiguous. Germline-derived CDR1 and CDR2 are SGHTA and FQGTGA. This CDR3 spans 15 amino acids. V was trimmed by 4 bases and J by 2 bases, leaving 13 bases between them. In nucleotides, the CDR3 is TGTGCCAGCAGCTCTTTGACAAGAGACACAGATACGCAGTATTTT. This encodes CASSSLTRDTDTQYF.

This clone was picked up a small number of times. CDR3 nucleotide sequence: TGTGCCAGCAGCGTCGGGACAGGGGCTAAAAAGACCCAGTACTTC. This gives the protein CASSVGTGAKKTQYF. This sequence joins TRBV28 and TRBJ2-5; 10 bases agree with TRBD1. The germline CDR1 and CDR2 sequences are MDHEN and SYDVKM. This CDR3 comprises 15 residues. V trimming: 6 bases; J trimming: 6 bases; junction bases outside the gene matches: 10.

This clone was detected only once. The chain is built from TRBV2 and TRBJ2-7, with D perhaps TRBD2 (9 bases). Germline CDR1 is SNHLY and CDR2 is FYNNEI. CDR3 length: 15 amino acids. V lost 8 bases, J lost 6 bases, and 23 bases lay in between. CDR3 coding DNA: TGTGCCAGCGATTCCCTCGCTAGCGGGACAGGCGAGCAGTACTTC. It specifies CASDSLASGTGEQYF.

Only a few counts were recorded for this clone. V gene TRBV7-2 combines with J gene TRBJ2-2; D is undetermined. The CDR3 has 14 amino acids. V lost 5 bases to trimming and J lost 6 bases, with 13 bases between them. The germline V gene encodes CDR1 SGHTA and CDR2 FQGNSA. This CDR3 reads CASSPLSGPGELFF. The DNA of the CDR3 is TGTGCCAGCAGCCCCCTCTCAGGACCCGGGGAGCTGTTTTTT.

A word on this clone: A much larger clone differs by one base, so this may be a read error. The J gene is TRBJ2-7, the V gene TRBV28, with D perhaps matching TRBD1 (5 bases). CDR1 is MDHEN and CDR2 is SYDVKM in the germline V gene. The CDR3 extends over 15 amino acids. CDR3 amino acids: CASTPPGATFYEQCF. The CDR3 coding sequence is TGTGCCAGCACCCCCCCTGGGGCAACCTTCTACGAGCAGTGCTTC. The full variable domain, its missing parts supplied by reference TRBV28 and TRBJ2-7, is DVKVTQSSRYLVKRTGEKVFLECVQDMDHENMFWYRQDPGLGLRLIYFSYDVKMKEKGDIPEGYSVSREKKERFSLILESASTNQTSMYLCASTPPGATFYEQCFGPGTRLTVT.

The chain uses TRBV11-3 and TRBJ2-5; 8 bases are shared with TRBD1. V shed 1 base and J 5 bases; nucleotides not matched to a gene: 6. Per germline, CDR1 SGHNT and CDR2 YENEEA. The CDR3 runs to 15 residues. CDR3 sequence: CASSLGKTGEETQYF. CDR3 DNA sequence: TGTGCCAGCAGCTTAGGGAAGACAGGGGAGGAGACCCAGTACTTC.

The chain employs TRBV28 and TRBJ1-2; D gene ambiguous. V was pared by 2 bases and J by 4 bases, with 11 bases between. The CDR3 sequence is 14 residues long. CDR1 MDHEN and CDR2 SYDVKM come from the germline V gene. CDR3 protein: CASSLGSATYGYTF. CDR3 in DNA: TGTGCCAGCAGTTTAGGGTCTGCTACCTATGGCTACACCTTC.

The chain uses TRBV18 and TRBJ2-5; 9 nucleotides align to TRBD1. CDR1 KGHSH and CDR2 LQKENI come from the germline V gene. This CDR3 spans 16 amino acids. Trimming at V came to 0 bases and at J to 5 bases, leaving 7 bases not matched to a gene. The CDR3, as DNA: TGTGCCAGCTCACCACCATCACAGGGGGCCTCGGAGACCCAGTACTTC. This codes for CASSPPSQGASETQYF.

V is TRBV10-3 and J is TRBJ2-7; 10 bases are a match to TRBD2. The V and J ends lost 7 bases and 0 bases, in that order; junction bases with no gene match: 6. The CDR3 totals 15 residues. The germline V gene has CDR1 ENHRY and CDR2 SYGVKD. CDR3 sequence: CAIKGTSGDSYEQYF. The CDR3 bases are TGTGCCATCAAAGGAACTAGCGGGGACTCCTACGAGCAGTACTTC.

The rearrangement uses TRBV27 and TRBJ2-1; the match to TRBD2 covers 8 bases. Unmatched junction bases numbered 1, after V lost 2 bases and J lost 1 base. The V gene's germline CDR1 is MNHEY and CDR2 SMNVEV (reference sequence). The CDR3 has 15 amino acids. The CDR3 DNA follows: TGTGCCAGCAGTTTAGCGGGAGGTTCCTACAATGAGCAGTTCTTC. This gives the protein CASSLAGGSYNEQFF.